A selection of T cell receptor beta chains follows, all from one sample in a study of PD-1 blockade in classical Hodgkin lymphoma. The protocol was immunoSEQ multiplex PCR, while the TCRdb copy is restricted to in-frame clones and leaves out a portion. Among 45,000 or so clones, more than 75% were seen once, and the ten largest hold around 5%. Sample: peripheral blood mononuclear cells (PBMCs). These receptors originate from a human donor with classical Hodgkin lymphoma. Each CDR3 is given with its conserved first and last residue. Fields, in order: CDR3 protein, CDR3 DNA, J gene, D gene, clone size, CDR3 length, V gene. D genes are given only for firm matches. Rows may omit the clone size; those that give it use once, few, many or a size class.

CASSLDAAAHYEQYF	TGCGCCAGCAGCTTGGATGCGGCAGCACACTACGAGCAGTACTTC	TRBJ2-7	NA	NA	15	TRBV5-1
CASSLNQGTEAFF	TGCGCCAGCAGCTTGAATCAGGGAACTGAAGCTTTCTTT	TRBJ1-1	NA	NA	13	TRBV5-1
CASSYSSGGHTEAFF	TGTGCCAGCAGTTACTCATCAGGGGGCCACACTGAAGCTTTCTTT	TRBJ1-1	TRBD1	NA	15	TRBV6-6
CASSLSRVEETQYF	TGTGCCAGCAGCTTAAGTCGGGTGGAAGAGACCCAGTACTTC	TRBJ2-5	NA	NA	14	TRBV7-2
CAGCGGGNQPQHF	TGTGCCGGTTGTGGCGGGGGCAATCAGCCCCAGCATTTT	TRBJ1-5	NA	NA	13	TRBV28
CASTGQGRETQYF	TGCGCCAGCACGGGACAGGGTCGAGAGACCCAGTACTTC	TRBJ2-5	TRBD1	NA	13	TRBV5-1
CASTSSYSGGARYF	TGTGCCAGCACCAGCAGTTATTCGGGGGGGGCCAGGTACTTC	TRBJ2-7	TRBD2	NA	14	TRBV7-8
CAISEAGGYGYTF	TGTGCCATCAGTGAAGCGGGGGGTTATGGCTACACCTTC	TRBJ1-2	NA	once	13	TRBV10-3
CASSPSGHNEQFF	TGTGCCAGCAGCCCCAGCGGTCACAATGAGCAGTTCTTC	TRBJ2-1	NA	NA	13	TRBV7-9
CASSAGPATEAFF	TGTGCCAGCAGCGCGGGCCCAGCCACTGAAGCTTTCTTT	TRBJ1-1	NA	NA	13	TRBV9
CASMGDGNTIYF	TGTGCCAGCATGGGAGATGGAAACACCATATATTTT	TRBJ1-3	NA	few	12	TRBV2
CAWSVQGQGYGYTF	TGTGCCTGGAGTGTACAAGGGCAAGGTTATGGCTACACCTTC	TRBJ1-2	NA	NA	14	TRBV30
CASRDSPVGNQPQHF	TGTGCCAGCAGGGATTCTCCGGTGGGGAATCAGCCCCAGCATTTT	TRBJ1-5	NA	NA	15	TRBV6-1